Each of the 24 T cell receptor beta chains below was sequenced from the same sample in a study of CD8+ T cells in alopecia areata. As for treatment: oral pan-JAK inhibitor, 5-10 mg twice daily. In each case, RNA was isolated and then reverse transcribed into cDNA as the sequencing template. Measured with immunoSEQ multiplex PCR; TCRdb has only the in-frame clones, and not every one. The table records more than 150,000 clones, roughly three fifths of them present only once. This sample comprised CD8+ T cells sorted from blood, obtained at week 24, from a patient treated with tofacitinib. These receptors all come from a human donor with alopecia areata.

The rearrangement links TRBV7-7 to TRBJ2-5; the match to TRBD2 covers 8 bases. The CDR3 runs to 13 residues. In germline, CDR1 is SSHAT, CDR2 FNYEAQ (reference sequence). Trimming took 4 bases from V and 5 from J; bases not matched to a gene: 3. CDR3 residues: CASSSTSVETQYF. CDR3 bases: TGTGCCAGCAGCTCGACTAGCGTGGAGACCCAGTACTTC.

This clone has a handful of counts. As DNA, the CDR3 is TGTGCCTGGAGTGCCCTCTATGGCTACACCTTC. Protein: CAWSALYGYTF. This chain joins TRBV30 and TRBJ1-2; D uncertain. The CDR3 runs 11 residues. Germline V gene data show CDR1 as GTSNPN and CDR2 as SVGIG (reference sequence). With 1 base removed from V and 4 bases from J, the gap between germline ends came to 4 bases.

As DNA, the CDR3 is TGCAGCGTTGAAGGGACAGCGATCTACAATGAGCAGTTCTTC. Translated, it gives CSVEGTAIYNEQFF. This rearrangement joins TRBV29-1 to TRBJ2-1, with a tentative D call TRBD1 (6 bases). The CDR3 extends over 14 amino acids. The V end was cut by 1 base, the J end by 3 bases, with 10 bases between. CDR1 and CDR2 (germline): SQVTM, ANQGSEA.

The CDR3 here is CASSWGQGTYEQYF. In nucleotides, the CDR3 is TGTGCCAGCAGTTGGGGACAGGGCACCTACGAGCAGTACTTC. The V and J genes are TRBV27 and TRBJ2-7, with 9 bases lining up with TRBD1. The CDR3 covers 14 residues. Per the germline V gene, CDR1 is MNHEY and CDR2 is SMNVEV (reference sequence). The V and J ends lost 4 bases and 2 bases, in that order; junction bases with no gene match: 3.

This clone was seen only a few times. J is TRBJ1-2 and V is TRBV27; 7 bases map to TRBD1. With V trimmed by 5 bases and J by 4 bases, 4 bases remained unmatched. The CDR3 loop spans 13 amino acids. Germline CDR1 and CDR2: MNHEY and SMNVEV (reference sequence). The CDR3 spells CASSRGGFYGYTF. CDR3 DNA sequence: TGTGCCAGCAGTCGAGGGGGCTTCTATGGCTACACCTTC.

This clone came up once. The chain couples TRBV7-6 to TRBJ2-3, with 16 positions matching TRBD2. CDR1 and CDR2 from the germline V gene are SGHVS and FNYEAQ. The CDR3 is made up of 22 amino acids. The V and J ends lost 5 bases and 4 bases, in that order; junction bases with no gene match: 21. The CDR3 is CASSLRMTGTQGLAGGPDTQYF. DNA for the CDR3: TGTGCCAGCAGCCTTCGAATGACAGGGACCCAGGGACTAGCGGGGGGGCCAGATACGCAGTATTTT.

V and J are TRBV4-1 and TRBJ1-5; D gene ambiguous. The CDR3 covers 14 residues. V was trimmed by 3 bases and J by 4 bases, leaving 10 bases between them. Per the germline V gene, CDR1 is MGHRA and CDR2 is YSYEKL. The CDR3 spells CASSHEKQNQPQHF. The CDR3 region has the DNA TGCGCCAGCAGCCATGAGAAGCAAAATCAGCCCCAGCATTTT.

This clone has a single count. The V call is TRBV27, the J call TRBJ1-1; perhaps TRBD1 as D (5 bases). The germline V gene has CDR1 MNHEY and CDR2 SMNVEV (reference sequence). The CDR3 spans 13 residues. The V end was cut by 5 bases, the J end by 11 bases, with 18 bases between. The CDR3 coding sequence is TGTGCCAGCAGTGTGGGTCGAACGGAGGGGGCTTTCTTT. It codes for CASSVGRTEGAFF.

V and J are TRBV4-2 and TRBJ2-3; D gene unclear. This CDR3 comprises 14 residues. V shed 4 bases and J shed 7 bases, with 15 bases lying between them. Germline V gene sequence: CDR1 LGHNA, CDR2 YNFKEQ. This CDR3 is CASSLRTPKHTQYF. CDR3 sequence (DNA): TGTGCCAGCAGCCTGCGGACGCCAAAACATACGCAGTATTTT.

The genes are TRBV30 and TRBJ1-2; 7 bases map to TRBD1. CDR3 size: 14 residues. Trimming at V came to 4 bases and at J to 3 bases, leaving 8 bases not matched to a gene. Per germline, CDR1 GTSNPN and CDR2 SVGIG (reference sequence). The DNA of the CDR3 is TGTGCCTGGAAAACAGGGGATCGGTACTATGGCTACACCTTC. Translating it yields CAWKTGDRYYGYTF.

This clone was seen only a few times. This rearrangement joins TRBV30 to TRBJ2-7, with D possibly matching TRBD1 (6 bases). V shed 1 base and J shed 6 bases, with 13 bases lying between them. Germline assignment: CDR1 GTSNPN and CDR2 SVGIG (reference sequence). This CDR3 has 13 residues. Here the CDR3 DNA reads TGTGCCTGGAGTGGAGGGGGACCCCCCGAGCAGTACTTC. Protein: CAWSGGGPPEQYF. The whole variable domain, remainder taken from reference TRBV30 and TRBJ2-7, is SQTIHQWPATLVQPVGSPLSLECTVEGTSNPNLYWYRQAAGRGLQLLFYSVGIGQISSEVPQNLSASRPQDRQFILSSKKLLLSDSGFYLCAWSGGGPPEQYFGPGTRLTVT.

This clone was seen more than once but under ten times. The chain joins TRBV30 to TRBJ2-7; TRBD1 is a possible D gene (5 bases). CDR1 and CDR2 from the germline V gene are GTSNPN and SVGIG (reference sequence). V lost 0 bases and J 5 bases, leaving 8 bases between the germline ends. The CDR3 is 12 residues long. CDR3 residues: CAWSVTGHEQYF. The CDR3 nucleotides are TGTGCCTGGAGTGTAACAGGCCACGAGCAGTACTTC.

The CDR3 DNA reads TGTGCCATCAGTGAGTTTGACAACTACGAGCAGTACTTC. Protein product: CAISEFDNYEQYF. V usage is TRBV10-3 and J usage is TRBJ2-7; D remains unclear. CDR1 ENHRY and CDR2 SYGVKD come from the germline V gene. V lost 1 base and J lost 3, with 7 bases in between. CDR3 length: 13 amino acids.

This chain uses TRBV18 with TRBJ1-1, with D maybe TRBD1 (5 bases). V lost 2 bases, J lost 0 bases, and 10 bases lay in between. The length of the CDR3 is 15 residues. Germline CDR1 reads KGHSH; CDR2 reads LQKENI. CDR3 residues: CASSPTGGVNTEAFF. The DNA for the CDR3 is TGTGCCAGCTCACCAACGGGGGGGGTGAACACTGAAGCTTTCTTT.

Of note for this clone: Different DNA sequences within this sample yield the same CDR3. The V and J genes are TRBV29-1 and TRBJ2-7; D uncertain. The V end was cut by 0 bases, the J end by 0 bases, with 6 bases between. The CDR3 runs 13 residues. Germline-derived CDR1 and CDR2 are SQVTM and ANQGSEA. The CDR3 reads CSVEDGSSYEQYF. As DNA, the CDR3 is TGCAGCGTTGAAGACGGTAGCTCCTACGAGCAGTACTTC.

This clone was found a few times. CDR3 DNA: TGTGCCTGGAGGGCGGACAGAGCCACAGATACGCAGTATTTT. The encoded protein is CAWRADRATDTQYF. This chain connects TRBV30 to TRBJ2-3, with a tentative D call TRBD1 (6 bases). In germline, CDR1 is GTSNPN, CDR2 SVGIG (reference sequence). This CDR3 contains 14 residues. V lost 3 bases to trimming and J lost 2 bases, with 12 bases between them.

The chain uses TRBV7-2 and TRBJ2-1, with no clear D. V gave up 3 bases and J gave up 8 bases, with 8 bases separating them. Germline CDR1 reads SGHTA; CDR2 reads FQGNSA. The CDR3 sequence is 12 residues long. Here the CDR3 reads CASSLVGDEQFF. CDR3 nucleotide sequence: TGTGCCAGCAGCTTGGTTGGGGATGAGCAGTTCTTC.

This clone was counted only a few times. The identical CDR3 is also encoded by other nucleotide sequences in the sample. The chain links TRBV27 to TRBJ1-1; D is unresolved. CDR3 length: 13 residues. V lost 2 bases to trimming and J lost 4 bases, with 8 bases between them. Germline values: CDR1 MNHEY, CDR2 SMNVEV (reference sequence). The CDR3 region has the DNA TGTGCCAGCAGTTTAGGGGTGGGCACTGAAGCTTTCTTT. Translation: CASSLGVGTEAFF.

This sequence joins TRBV2 and TRBJ2-3; D call uncertain. CDR1 SNHLY and CDR2 FYNNEI come from the germline V gene. Trimming took 1 base from V and 6 from J, leaving 11 bases between them. The CDR3 loop spans 14 amino acids. CDR3: CASSEGFGKDTQYF. The CDR3 DNA reads TGTGCCAGCAGTGAAGGGTTTGGGAAGGATACGCAGTATTTT.

As for this clone: A much larger clone is a single base away; this may be a read error. This sample includes further DNA sequences coding for the same CDR3. In nucleotides, the CDR3 is TGTGCCAGCAGCGTAGGGACAGATACGCAGTATTTT. This gives the protein CASSVGTDTQYF. This sequence joins TRBV9 and TRBJ2-3, with D unresolved. Germline lookup yields CDR1 SGDLS and CDR2 YYNGEE. The CDR3 totals 12 residues. The ends were cut back, 0 bases at V and 3 bases at J, with 2 bases in the middle.

The rearrangement links TRBV13 to TRBJ1-1; the match to TRBD1 covers 9 bases. CDR3 length: 16 amino acids. Germline loops: CDR1 PRHDT, CDR2 FYEKMQ (reference sequence). V lost 4 bases and J lost 3; bases outside the gene matches: 9. CDR3 in amino acids: CASSSPGQGVHTEAFF. CDR3 nucleotides: TGTGCCAGCAGCTCTCCGGGACAGGGTGTCCACACTGAAGCTTTCTTT.

This chain connects TRBV27 to TRBJ1-1; 9 positions agree with TRBD1. CDR3 length: 16 amino acids. J was trimmed by 2 bases and V by 4 bases; bases with no gene match: 8. Looked up from germline, CDR1 is MNHEY and CDR2 is SMNVEV (reference sequence). CDR3 coding DNA: TGTGCCAGCAGTTCCCGACAGGGGGGAGTCAACACTGAAGCTTTCTTT. As protein: CASSSRQGGVNTEAFF.

The V call is TRBV7-8, the J call TRBJ2-2; tentatively, D is TRBD2 (6 bases). The V end lost 2 bases, the J end lost 4 bases, and 11 bases lay between the germline ends. The germline V gene has CDR1 SGHVS and CDR2 FQNEAQ. The CDR3 has 15 amino acids. DNA for the CDR3: TGTGCCAGCAGCTTACAATCCGGGGGCACCGGGGAGCTGTTTTTT. Translation: CASSLQSGGTGELFF.

The gene calls are TRBV29-1 and TRBJ2-5; D ambiguous. CDR1 and CDR2 from the germline V gene are SQVTM and ANQGSEA. There are 13 residues in the CDR3. Trimming cost V 0 bases and J 2 bases, with 7 bases left between them. The CDR3 nucleotides read TGCAGCGTTGAAGAATCACAGCAAGAGACCCAGTACTTC. It encodes CSVEESQQETQYF.